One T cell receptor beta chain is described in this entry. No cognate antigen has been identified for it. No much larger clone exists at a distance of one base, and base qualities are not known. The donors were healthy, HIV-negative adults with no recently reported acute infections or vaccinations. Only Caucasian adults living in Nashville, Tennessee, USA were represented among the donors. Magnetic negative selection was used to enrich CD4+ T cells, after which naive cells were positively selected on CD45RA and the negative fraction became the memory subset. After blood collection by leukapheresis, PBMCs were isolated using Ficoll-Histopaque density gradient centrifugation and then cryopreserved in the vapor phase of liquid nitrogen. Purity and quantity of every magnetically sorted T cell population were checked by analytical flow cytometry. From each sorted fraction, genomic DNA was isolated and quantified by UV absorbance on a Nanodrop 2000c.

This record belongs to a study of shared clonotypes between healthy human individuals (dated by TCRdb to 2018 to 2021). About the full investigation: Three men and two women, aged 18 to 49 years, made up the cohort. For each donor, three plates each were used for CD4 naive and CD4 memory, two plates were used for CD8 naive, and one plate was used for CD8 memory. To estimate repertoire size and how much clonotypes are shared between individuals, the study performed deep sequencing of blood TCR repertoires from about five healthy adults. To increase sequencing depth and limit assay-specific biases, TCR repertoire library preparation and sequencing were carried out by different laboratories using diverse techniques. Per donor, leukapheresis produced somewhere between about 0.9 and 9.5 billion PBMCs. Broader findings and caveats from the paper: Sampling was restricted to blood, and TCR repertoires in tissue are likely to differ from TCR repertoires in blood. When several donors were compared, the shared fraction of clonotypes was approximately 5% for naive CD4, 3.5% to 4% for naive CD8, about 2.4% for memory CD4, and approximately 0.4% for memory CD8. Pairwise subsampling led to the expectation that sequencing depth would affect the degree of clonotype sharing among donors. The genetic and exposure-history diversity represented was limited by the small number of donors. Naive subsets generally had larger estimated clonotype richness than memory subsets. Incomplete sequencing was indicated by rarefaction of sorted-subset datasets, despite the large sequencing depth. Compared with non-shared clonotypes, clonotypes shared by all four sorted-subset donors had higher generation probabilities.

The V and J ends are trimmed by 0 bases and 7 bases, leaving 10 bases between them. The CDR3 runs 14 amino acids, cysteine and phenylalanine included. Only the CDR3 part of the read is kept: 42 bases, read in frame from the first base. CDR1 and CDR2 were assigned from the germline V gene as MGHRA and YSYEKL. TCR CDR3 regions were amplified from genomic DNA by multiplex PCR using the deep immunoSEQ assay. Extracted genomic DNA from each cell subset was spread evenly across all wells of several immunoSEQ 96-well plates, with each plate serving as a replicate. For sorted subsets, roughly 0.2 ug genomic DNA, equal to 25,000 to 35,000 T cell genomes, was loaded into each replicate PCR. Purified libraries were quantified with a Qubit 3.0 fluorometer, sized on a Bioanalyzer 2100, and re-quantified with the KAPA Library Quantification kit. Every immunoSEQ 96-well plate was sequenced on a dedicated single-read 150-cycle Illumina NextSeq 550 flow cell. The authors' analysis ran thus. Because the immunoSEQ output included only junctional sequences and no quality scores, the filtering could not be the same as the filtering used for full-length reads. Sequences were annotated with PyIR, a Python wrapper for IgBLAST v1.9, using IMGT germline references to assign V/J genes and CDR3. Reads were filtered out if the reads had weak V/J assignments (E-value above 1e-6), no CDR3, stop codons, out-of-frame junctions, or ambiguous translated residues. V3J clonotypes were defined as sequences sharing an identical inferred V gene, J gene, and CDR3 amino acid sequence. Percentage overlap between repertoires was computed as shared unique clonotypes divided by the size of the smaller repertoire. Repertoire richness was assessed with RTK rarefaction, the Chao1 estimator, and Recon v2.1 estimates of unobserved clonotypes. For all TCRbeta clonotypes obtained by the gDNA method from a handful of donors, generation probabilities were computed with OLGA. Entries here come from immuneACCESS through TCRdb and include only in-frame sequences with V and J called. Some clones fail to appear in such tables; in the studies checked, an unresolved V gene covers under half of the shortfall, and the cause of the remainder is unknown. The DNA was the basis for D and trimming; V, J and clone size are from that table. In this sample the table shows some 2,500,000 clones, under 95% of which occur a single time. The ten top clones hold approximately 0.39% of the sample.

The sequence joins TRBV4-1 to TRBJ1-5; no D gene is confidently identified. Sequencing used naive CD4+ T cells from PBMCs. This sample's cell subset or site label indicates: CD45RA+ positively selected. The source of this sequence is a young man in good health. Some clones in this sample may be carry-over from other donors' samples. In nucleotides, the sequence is TGCGCCAGCAGCCAAGATGAGGTAATGCAGCCCCAGCATTTT. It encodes CASSQDEVMQPQHF.